The rows below give T cell receptor beta chains drawn from one sample of a study of blood T cell repertoires in COVID-19. Clones were read by immunoSEQ multiplex PCR, and TCRdb kept only the in-frame ones, dropping some. Of approximately 180,000 clones in the sample, roughly 84% were seen once. The sample consisted of peripheral blood. Receptors were obtained from a woman in her forties with COVID-19, enrolled during active disease. Both conserved end residues are part of each CDR3.

J gene	V gene	CDR3 protein
TRBJ2-3	TRBV19	CASRFLRTSGITDTQYF
TRBJ1-5	TRBV28	CASSFGRGRPSNQPQHF
TRBJ2-5	TRBV9	CASSVGLAGGPVLETQYF
TRBJ1-5	TRBV7-9	CASSLGTGIGDQPQHF
TRBJ2-1	TRBV27	CASSLGGSGSTEQFF
TRBJ1-4	TRBV19	CASSSPGDLTEKLFF
TRBJ2-7	TRBV6-5	CASSSPGTGGSEQYF
TRBJ1-3	TRBV27	CASSLTGEYSGNTIYF
TRBJ1-1	TRBV5-1	CASSSRTDLNTEAFF
TRBJ2-3	TRBV7-3	CASSLSGREAYF
TRBJ1-2	TRBV2	CASRGTGNYGYTF
TRBJ2-4	TRBV5-8	CASSLPHRGEDIQYF
TRBJ1-2	TRBV25-1	CAIATGEGYTF
TRBJ2-4	TRBV19	CASSIGTSGRNIQYF
TRBJ2-5	TRBV10-3	CAISEPGLETQYF
TRBJ1-2	TRBV10-3	CAISDEGGSNYGYTF
TRBJ1-4	TRBV23-1	CASSRPIRTGAGSCEKLFF
TRBJ1-2	TRBV11-2	CASSSSGRGLRSYTF
TRBJ1-2	TRBV28	CASSLGRHSLTMNYGYTF
TRBJ1-5	TRBV2	CASSTGTGNQPQHF
TRBJ1-3	TRBV13	CASSGTAGNTIYF
TRBJ1-5	TRBV18	CASSPQTDSNQPQHF
TRBJ2-3	TRBV7-9	CASSLRGLRPDTQYF
TRBJ2-1	TRBV6-4	CASSATGVNEQFF
TRBJ2-7	TRBV15	CATSLPQSYEQYF
TRBJ2-3	TRBV18	CASSPSGLAGGLTDTQYF
TRBJ1-1	TRBV9	CASSVRGGPGLNTEAFF
TRBJ1-6	TRBV5-1	CASTLVRTGVSPLHF
TRBJ2-2	TRBV6-1	CASSERVGELFF
TRBJ1-2	TRBV6-5	CASSPTGVTLYGYTF
TRBJ1-1	TRBV12-3/TRBV12-4	CASILKGGAEAFF
TRBJ2-7	TRBV27	CASWRGTGVYEQYF
TRBJ2-2	TRBV5-1	CASRKTGFSRTGELFF
TRBJ1-3	TRBV5-4	CASSLDRGFNTIYF
TRBJ2-1	TRBV3-1/TRBV3-2	CASSPTSGGGNEQFF
TRBJ1-2	TRBV2	CASSGRTGQGSGYTF
TRBJ2-1	TRBV9	CASSVAASSYNEQFF
TRBJ2-1	TRBV15	CATSRRQGAYNEQFF
TRBJ2-7	TRBV6-5	CASSQGDEQYF
TRBJ1-5	TRBV19	CASSQEGMGNQPQHF
TRBJ2-5	TRBV6-2/TRBV6-3	CASSYVRGTLQETQYF
TRBJ2-3	TRBV5-1	CASSLSTSGRATDTQYF
TRBJ2-2	TRBV27	CASTTLFFNTGELFF
TRBJ2-7	TRBV5-4	CASSLATGKAYEQYF
TRBJ2-6	TRBV5-5	CASSLGSSNVLTF
TRBJ2-3	TRBV5-5	CASSLRTKGLAGRDTQYF
TRBJ1-4	TRBV7-6	CASSPIGGGEKLFF
TRBJ1-1	TRBV18	CASSPNRFEAFF
TRBJ2-7	TRBV6-2/TRBV6-3	CASSYGEGRPSYEQYF
TRBJ1-2	TRBV3-1/TRBV3-2	CASSQMGTGPNYGYTF
TRBJ2-1	TRBV28	CASNEGSSYNEQFF
TRBJ2-1	TRBV5-1	CASSLGGMMDEQFF
TRBJ2-7	TRBV19	CASSIDRGGPYEQYF